This record covers a single T cell receptor (beta chain). What it binds is not known. The CDR3 covers 16 residues. V was cut by 1 base and J by 0 bases, with 11 bases left in between. Per germline, CDR1 SGHDT and CDR2 YYEEEE. The data are from a study of T cell responses to AZD1222 COVID-19 vaccine. The study, taken as a whole, reports: Recipients of two AZD1222 doses showed rising Spike-specific TCR breadth and depth.

Whether given at about 4 or about 12 weeks, second doses were pooled. Here immunoSEQ multiplex PCR was the method, and the copy in TCRdb shows in-frame clones only, minus some. The sample contains about 150,000 clones, about 90% of which appear only once. The receptor was isolated from an adult who received the AZD1222 COVID-19 vaccine. Here the sequenced sample was peripheral blood, taken 28 days after the second AZD1222 dose. The chain carries TRBV5-6 and TRBJ1-3; no definite D call. The CDR3 DNA sequence: TGTGCCAGCAGCTTGAACGGCGTAGTCTCTGGAAACACCATATATTTT. This sequence encodes CASSLNGVVSGNTIYF.